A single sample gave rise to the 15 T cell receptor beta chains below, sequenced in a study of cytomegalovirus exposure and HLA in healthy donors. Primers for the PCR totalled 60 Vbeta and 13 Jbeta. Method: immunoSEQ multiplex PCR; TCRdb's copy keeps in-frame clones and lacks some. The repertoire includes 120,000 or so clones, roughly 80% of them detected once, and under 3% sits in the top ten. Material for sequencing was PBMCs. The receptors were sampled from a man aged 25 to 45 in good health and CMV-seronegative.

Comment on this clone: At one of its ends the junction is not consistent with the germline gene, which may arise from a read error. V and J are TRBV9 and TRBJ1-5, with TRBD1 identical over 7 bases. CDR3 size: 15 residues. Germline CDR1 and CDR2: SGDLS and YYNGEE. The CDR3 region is CASSEGTATNQPQNF. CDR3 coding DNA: TGTGCCAGCAGCGAAGGGACAGCGACGAATCAGCCCCAGAATTTT.

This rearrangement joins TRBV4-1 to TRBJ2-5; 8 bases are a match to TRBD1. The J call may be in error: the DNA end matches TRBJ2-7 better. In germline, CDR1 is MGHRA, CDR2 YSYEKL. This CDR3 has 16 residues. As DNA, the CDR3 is TGCGCCAGCAGCCACCTAGGGCGACACAGGGGGAACGAGCAGTACTTC. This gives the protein CASSHLGRHRGNEQYF.

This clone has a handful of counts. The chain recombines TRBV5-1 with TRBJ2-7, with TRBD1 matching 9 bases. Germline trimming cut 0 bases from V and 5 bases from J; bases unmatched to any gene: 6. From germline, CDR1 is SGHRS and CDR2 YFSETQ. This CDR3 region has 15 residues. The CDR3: CASSLGDRDVDEQYF. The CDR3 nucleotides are TGCGCCAGCAGCTTGGGGGACAGGGACGTTGACGAGCAGTACTTC.

The CDR3 sequence: CASSLGLAANTGELFF. Here the CDR3 DNA reads TGTGCCAGCAGTCTCGGACTAGCGGCGAACACCGGGGAGCTGTTTTTT. The gene calls are TRBV28 and TRBJ2-2; TRBD2 agrees at 10 bases. The germline gives CDR1 MDHEN, CDR2 SYDVKM. CDR3 length: 16 residues. Trimming took 5 bases from V and 0 from J; bases not matched to a gene: 3.

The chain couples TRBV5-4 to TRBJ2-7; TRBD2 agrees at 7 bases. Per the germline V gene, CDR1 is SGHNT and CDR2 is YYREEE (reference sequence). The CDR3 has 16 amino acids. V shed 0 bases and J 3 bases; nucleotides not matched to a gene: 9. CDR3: CASSLDAGVIDYEQYF. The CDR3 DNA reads TGTGCCAGCAGCTTGGATGCGGGAGTAATAGACTACGAGCAGTACTTC.

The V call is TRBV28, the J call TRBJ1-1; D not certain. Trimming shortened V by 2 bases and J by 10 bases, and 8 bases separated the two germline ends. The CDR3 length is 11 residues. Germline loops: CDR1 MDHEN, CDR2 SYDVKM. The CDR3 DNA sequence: TGTGCCAGCAGTTTACGGGGTGGAGCTTTCTTT. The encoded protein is CASSLRGGAFF.

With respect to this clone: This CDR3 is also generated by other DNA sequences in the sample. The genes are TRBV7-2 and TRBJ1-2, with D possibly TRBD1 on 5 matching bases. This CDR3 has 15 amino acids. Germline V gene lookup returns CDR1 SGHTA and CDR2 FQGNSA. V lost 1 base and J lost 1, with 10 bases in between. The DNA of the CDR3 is TGTGCCAGCAGCTTAGTAACGGGGGATAACTATGGCTACACCTTC. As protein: CASSLVTGDNYGYTF.

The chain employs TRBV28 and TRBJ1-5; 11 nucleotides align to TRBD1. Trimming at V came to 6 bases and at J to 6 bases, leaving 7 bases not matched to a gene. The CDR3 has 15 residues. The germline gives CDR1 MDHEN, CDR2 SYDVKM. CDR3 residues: CASSYPGQGGQPQHF. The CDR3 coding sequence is TGTGCCAGCAGCTACCCGGGACAGGGGGGTCAGCCCCAGCATTTT.

DNA for the CDR3: TGTGCCAGCAGCTGGGGGGGAGGCTCCTACAATGAGCAGTTCTTC. Protein sequence: CASSWGGGSYNEQFF. The genes are TRBV7-9 and TRBJ2-1, with 7 bases that match TRBD2. In germline, CDR1 is SEHNR, CDR2 FQNEAQ (reference sequence). The CDR3 spans 15 residues. V was pared by 4 bases and J by 0 bases, with 3 bases of the junction left unmatched.

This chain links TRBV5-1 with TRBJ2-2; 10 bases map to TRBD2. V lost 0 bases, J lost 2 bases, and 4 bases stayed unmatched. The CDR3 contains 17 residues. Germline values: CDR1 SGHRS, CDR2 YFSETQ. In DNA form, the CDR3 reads TGCGCCAGCAGCTTGGTACTAGCGGGATTCAACACCGGGGAGCTGTTTTTT. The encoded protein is CASSLVLAGFNTGELFF.

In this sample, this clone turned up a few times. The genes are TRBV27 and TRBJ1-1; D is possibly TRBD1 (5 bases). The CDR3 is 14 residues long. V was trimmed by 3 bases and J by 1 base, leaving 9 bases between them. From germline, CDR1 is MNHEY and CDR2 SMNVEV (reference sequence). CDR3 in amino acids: CASSFQGGNTEAFF. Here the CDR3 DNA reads TGTGCCAGCAGTTTTCAGGGCGGGAACACTGAAGCTTTCTTT.

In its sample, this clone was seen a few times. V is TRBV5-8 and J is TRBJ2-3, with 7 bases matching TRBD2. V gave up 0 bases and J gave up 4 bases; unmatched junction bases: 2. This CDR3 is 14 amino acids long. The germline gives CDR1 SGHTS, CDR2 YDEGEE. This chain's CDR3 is CASSLGTSADTQYF. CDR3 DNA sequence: TGTGCCAGCAGCTTGGGGACTAGTGCAGATACGCAGTATTTT.

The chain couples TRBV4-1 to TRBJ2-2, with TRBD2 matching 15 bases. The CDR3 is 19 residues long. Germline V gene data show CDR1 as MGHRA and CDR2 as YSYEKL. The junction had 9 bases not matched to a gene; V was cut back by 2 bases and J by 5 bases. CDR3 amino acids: CASSQRTSGRAGGTGELFF. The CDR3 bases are TGCGCCAGCAGCCAAAGGACTAGCGGGAGGGCCGGGGGAACCGGGGAGCTGTTTTTT.

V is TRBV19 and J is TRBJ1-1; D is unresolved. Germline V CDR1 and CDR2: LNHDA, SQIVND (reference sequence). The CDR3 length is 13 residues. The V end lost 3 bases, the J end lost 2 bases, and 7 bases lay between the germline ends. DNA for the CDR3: TGTGCCAGTAGTATGGGCCCTAACACTGAAGCTTTCTTT. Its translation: CASSMGPNTEAFF.

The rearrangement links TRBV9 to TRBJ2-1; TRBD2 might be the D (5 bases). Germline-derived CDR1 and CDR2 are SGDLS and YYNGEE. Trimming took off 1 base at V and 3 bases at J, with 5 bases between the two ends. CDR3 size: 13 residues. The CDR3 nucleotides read TGTGCCAGCAGCGTAAGCGGCTACAATGAGCAGTTCTTC. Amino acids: CASSVSGYNEQFF.